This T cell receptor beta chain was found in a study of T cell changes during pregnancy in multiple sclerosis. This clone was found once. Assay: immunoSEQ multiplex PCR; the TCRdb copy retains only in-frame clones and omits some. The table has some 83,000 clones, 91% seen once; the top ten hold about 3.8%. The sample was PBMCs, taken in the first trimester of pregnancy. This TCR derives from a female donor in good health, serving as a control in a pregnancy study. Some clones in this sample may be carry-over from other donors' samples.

The CDR3 spells CASSYGGGTIYF. For the CDR3, the DNA is TGTGCCAGCAGTTACGGGGGGGGGACCATATATTTT. This sequence joins TRBV6-5 and TRBJ1-3, with D possibly being TRBD1 (5 bases). CDR1 is MNHEY, CDR2 SVGAGI, per germline. Trimming took off 2 bases at V and 10 bases at J, with 9 bases between the two ends. This CDR3 is built from 12 residues.